This record looks at one TCR beta chain sequence and its context. Its antigen is undetermined. This sample was included in a study of shared clonotypes between healthy human individuals. This table comes from immunoSEQ multiplex PCR, and its TCRdb copy is limited to in-frame clones, with some not included. The sample includes approximately 2,000,000 clones, under 95% seen only once; the top ten take more than 0.35%. The CDR3 is 13 residues long. V shed 1 base, J shed 6 bases, and the junction held 0 bases outside the gene matches. CDR1 SNHLY and CDR2 FYNNEI come from the germline V gene. Study observations and caveats: Naive CD4 clonotype sharing across a handful of donors was around 5.5%.

Only Caucasian adults living in Nashville, Tennessee made up the donor group. Subsets obtained from CD4+ cells comprised CD45RA+ naive and CD45RA-negative memory cells. Sequenced material: naive CD4+ T cells from PBMCs. Subset meaning: CD45RA+ positively selected. This TCR came from a man aged 18 to 29 in good health. Some clones in this sample may be carry-over from other donors' samples. The gene calls are TRBV2 and TRBJ2-4; the match to TRBD1 covers 7 bases. In nucleotides, the CDR3 is TGTGCCAGCAGTGAAGGACAGGGAAACATTCAGTACTTC. It codes for CASSEGQGNIQYF.